This TCR beta chain was captured in a study of tumor-infiltrating lymphocytes in primary liver carcinoma. The CDR3 sequence is 15 residues long. V gave up 5 bases and J gave up 6 bases, with 17 bases separating them. Germline V lookup: CDR1 SEHNR, CDR2 FQNEAQ (reference sequence). Researchers generated TCR beta cDNA from 500 to 600 ng of total RNA, relying on a constant-region primer. Slightly modified ARM-PCR with three nested multiplex PCR rounds yielded TCR beta libraries. TRBV1-TRBV30 forward and Cbeta reverse primers drove the first two approximately 11-cycle rounds. One entry per CDR3 protein, called by TCRdb with MiXCR from the multiplex PCR reads. The sample holds fewer than 350,000 distinct CDR3 sequences, about 61% seen once. Researchers drew blood RNA from unsorted whole blood and extracted germline DNA as well. This clonotype was found many times.

Sequenced: peripheral blood. This TCR was recovered from a man in his forties or fifties with primary liver carcinoma and hepatitis B virus infection. V gene TRBV7-9 combines with J gene TRBJ2-1, with a weak D call TRBD2 (6 bases). The DNA of the CDR3 is TGTGCCAGCAGCAACCAGGGTAGGGGAGGCAATGAGCAGTTCTTC. It is translated as CASSNQGRGGNEQFF. The full variable domain, in which reference TRBV7-9 and TRBJ2-1 provide the parts outside the CDR3, is DTGVSQNPRHKITKRGQNVTFRCDPISEHNRLYWYRQTLGQGPEFLTYFQNEAQLEKSRLLSDRFSAERPKGSFSTLEIQRTEQGDSAMYLCASSNQGRGGNEQFFGPGTRLTVL.